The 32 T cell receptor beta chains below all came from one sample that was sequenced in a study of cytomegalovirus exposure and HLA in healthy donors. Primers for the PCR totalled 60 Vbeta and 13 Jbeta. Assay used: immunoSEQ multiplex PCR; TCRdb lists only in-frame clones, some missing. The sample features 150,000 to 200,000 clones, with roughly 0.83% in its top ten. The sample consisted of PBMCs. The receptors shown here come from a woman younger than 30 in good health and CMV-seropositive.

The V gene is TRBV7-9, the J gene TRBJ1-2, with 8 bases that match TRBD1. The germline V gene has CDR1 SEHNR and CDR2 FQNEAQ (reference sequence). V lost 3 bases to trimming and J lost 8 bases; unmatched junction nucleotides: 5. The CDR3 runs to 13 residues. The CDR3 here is CASSFTGGWGYTF. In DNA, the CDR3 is TGTGCCAGCAGCTTCACAGGGGGTTGGGGCTACACCTTC.

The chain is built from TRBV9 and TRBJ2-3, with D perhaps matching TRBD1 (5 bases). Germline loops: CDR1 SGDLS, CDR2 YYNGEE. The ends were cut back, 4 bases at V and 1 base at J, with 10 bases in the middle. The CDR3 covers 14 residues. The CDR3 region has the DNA TGTGCCAGCAGCCTCGGACAACGCACAGATACGCAGTATTTT. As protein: CASSLGQRTDTQYF.

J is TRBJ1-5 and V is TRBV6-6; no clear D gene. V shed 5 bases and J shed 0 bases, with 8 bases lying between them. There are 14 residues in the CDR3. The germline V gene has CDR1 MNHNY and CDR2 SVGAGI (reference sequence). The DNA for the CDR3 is TGTGCCAGCAGTCCCAGTGATAGCAATCAGCCCCAGCATTTT. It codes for CASSPSDSNQPQHF.

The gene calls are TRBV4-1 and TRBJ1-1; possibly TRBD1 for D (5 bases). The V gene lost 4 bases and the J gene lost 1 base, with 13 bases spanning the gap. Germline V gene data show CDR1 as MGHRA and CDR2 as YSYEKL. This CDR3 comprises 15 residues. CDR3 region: CASSPFLTGNTEAFF. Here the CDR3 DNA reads TGCGCCAGCAGCCCGTTCCTTACAGGGAACACTGAAGCTTTCTTT.

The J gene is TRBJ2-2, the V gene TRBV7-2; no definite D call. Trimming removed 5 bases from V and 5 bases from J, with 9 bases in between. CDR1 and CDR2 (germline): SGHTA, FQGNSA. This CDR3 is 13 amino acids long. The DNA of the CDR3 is TGTGCCAGCAGCCCAGAGGTTACCGGGGAGCTGTTTTTT. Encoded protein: CASSPEVTGELFF.

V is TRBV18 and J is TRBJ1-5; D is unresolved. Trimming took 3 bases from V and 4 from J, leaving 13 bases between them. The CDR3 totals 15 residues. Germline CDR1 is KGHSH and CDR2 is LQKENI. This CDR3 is CASSPASGGNQPQHF. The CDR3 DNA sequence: TGTGCCAGCTCACCGGCGTCGGGAGGGAATCAGCCCCAGCATTTT.

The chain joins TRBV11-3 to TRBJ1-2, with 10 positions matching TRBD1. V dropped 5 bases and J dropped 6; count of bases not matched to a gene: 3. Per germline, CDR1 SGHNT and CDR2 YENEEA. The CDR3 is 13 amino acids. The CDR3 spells CASSQTGGNGYTF. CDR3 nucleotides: TGTGCCAGCAGCCAGACAGGGGGCAATGGCTACACCTTC.

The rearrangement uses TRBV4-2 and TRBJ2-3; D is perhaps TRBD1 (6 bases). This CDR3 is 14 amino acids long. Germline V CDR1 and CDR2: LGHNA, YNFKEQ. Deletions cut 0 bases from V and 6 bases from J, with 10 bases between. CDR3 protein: CASSQEGARDTQYF. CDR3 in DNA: TGTGCCAGCAGCCAAGAGGGGGCCAGGGATACGCAGTATTTT.

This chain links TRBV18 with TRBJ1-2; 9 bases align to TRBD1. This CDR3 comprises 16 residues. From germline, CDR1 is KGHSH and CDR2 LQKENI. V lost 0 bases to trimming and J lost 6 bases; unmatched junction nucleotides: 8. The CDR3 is CASSPPSTRTGDGYTF. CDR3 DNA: TGTGCCAGCTCACCACCCTCCACTCGGACAGGGGATGGCTACACCTTC.

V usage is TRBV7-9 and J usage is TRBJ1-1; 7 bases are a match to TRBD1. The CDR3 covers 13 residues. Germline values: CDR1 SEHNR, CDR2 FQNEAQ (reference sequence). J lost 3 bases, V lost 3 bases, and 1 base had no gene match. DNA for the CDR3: TGTGCCAGCAGCTTCGACAGGGACACTGAAGCTTTCTTT. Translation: CASSFDRDTEAFF.

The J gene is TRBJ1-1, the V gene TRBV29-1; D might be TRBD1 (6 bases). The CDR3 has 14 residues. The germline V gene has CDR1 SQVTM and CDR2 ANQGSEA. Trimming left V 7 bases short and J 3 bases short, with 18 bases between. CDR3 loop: CSALLQGAYTEAFF. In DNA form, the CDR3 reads TGCAGCGCCCTACTACAGGGCGCGTACACTGAAGCTTTCTTT.

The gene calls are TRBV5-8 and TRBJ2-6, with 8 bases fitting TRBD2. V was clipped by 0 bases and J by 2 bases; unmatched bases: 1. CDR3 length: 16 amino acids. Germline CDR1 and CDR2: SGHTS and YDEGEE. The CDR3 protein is CASSLEAGAGANVLTF. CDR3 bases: TGTGCCAGCAGCTTGGAAGCGGGGGCTGGGGCCAACGTCCTGACTTTC.

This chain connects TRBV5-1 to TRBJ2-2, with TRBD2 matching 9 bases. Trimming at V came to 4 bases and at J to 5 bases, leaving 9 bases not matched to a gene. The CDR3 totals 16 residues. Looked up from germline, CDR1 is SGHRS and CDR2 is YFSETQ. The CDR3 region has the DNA TGCGCCAGCAGCCCGGGGACTAGCCCAGGTACCGGGGAGCTGTTTTTT. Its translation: CASSPGTSPGTGELFF.

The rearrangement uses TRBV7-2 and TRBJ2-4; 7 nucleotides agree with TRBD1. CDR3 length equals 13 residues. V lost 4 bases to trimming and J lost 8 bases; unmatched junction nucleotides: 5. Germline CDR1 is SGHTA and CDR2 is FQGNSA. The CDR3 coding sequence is TGTGCCAGCAGCTCCGGACAGGCGGACATTCAGTACTTC. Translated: CASSSGQADIQYF.

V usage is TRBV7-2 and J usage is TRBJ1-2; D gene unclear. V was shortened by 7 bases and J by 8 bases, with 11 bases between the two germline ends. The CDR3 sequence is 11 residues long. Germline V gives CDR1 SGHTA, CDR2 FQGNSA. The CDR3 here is CASTRLSGYTF. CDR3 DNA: TGTGCCAGCACCAGGCTTTCCGGCTACACCTTC.

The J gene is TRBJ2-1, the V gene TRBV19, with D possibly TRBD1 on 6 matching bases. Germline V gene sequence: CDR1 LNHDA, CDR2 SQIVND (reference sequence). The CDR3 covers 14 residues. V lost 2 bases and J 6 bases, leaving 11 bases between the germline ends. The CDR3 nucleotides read TGTGCCAGTAGTATACAAGGGGGTGTCAATGAGCAGTTCTTC. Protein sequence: CASSIQGGVNEQFF.

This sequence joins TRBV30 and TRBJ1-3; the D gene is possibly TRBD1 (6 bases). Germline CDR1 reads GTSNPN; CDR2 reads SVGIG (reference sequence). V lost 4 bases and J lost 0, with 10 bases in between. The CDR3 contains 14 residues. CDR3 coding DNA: TGTGCCTGGATTGGGGGCGGCTCTGGAAACACCATATATTTT. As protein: CAWIGGGSGNTIYF.

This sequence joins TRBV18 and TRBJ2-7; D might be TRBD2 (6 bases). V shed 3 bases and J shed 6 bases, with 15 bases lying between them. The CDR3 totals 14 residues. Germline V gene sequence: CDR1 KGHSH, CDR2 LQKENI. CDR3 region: CASSPPGGKSEQYF. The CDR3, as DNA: TGTGCCAGCTCACCCCCTGGGGGGAAAAGCGAGCAGTACTTC.

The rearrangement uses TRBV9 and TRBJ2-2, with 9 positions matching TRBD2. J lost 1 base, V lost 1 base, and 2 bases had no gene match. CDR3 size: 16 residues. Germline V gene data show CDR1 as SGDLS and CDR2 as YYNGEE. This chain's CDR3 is CASSVTAGGNTGELFF. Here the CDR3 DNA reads TGTGCCAGCAGCGTAACAGCGGGGGGGAACACCGGGGAGCTGTTTTTT.

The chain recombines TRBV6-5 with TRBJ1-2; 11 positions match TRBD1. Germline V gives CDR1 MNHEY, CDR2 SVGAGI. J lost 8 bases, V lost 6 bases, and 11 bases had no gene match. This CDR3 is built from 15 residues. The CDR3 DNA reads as TGTGCCAGCAGCCCCGGGACAGGGGGACTTGGGGGCTACACCTTC. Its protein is CASSPGTGGLGGYTF.

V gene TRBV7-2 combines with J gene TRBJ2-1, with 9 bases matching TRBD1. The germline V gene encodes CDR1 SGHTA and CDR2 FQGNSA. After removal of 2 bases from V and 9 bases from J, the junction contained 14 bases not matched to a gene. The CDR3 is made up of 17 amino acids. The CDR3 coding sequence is TGTGCCAGCAGCTTACAGGGACAGGGCCTCTCTGCTGGTGAGCAGTTCTTC. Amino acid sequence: CASSLQGQGLSAGEQFF. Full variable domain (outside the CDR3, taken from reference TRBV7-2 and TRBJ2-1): GAGVSQSPSNKVTEKGKDVELRCDPISGHTALYWYRQSLGQGLEFLIYFQGNSAPDKSGLPSDRFSAERTGGSVSTLTIQRTQQEDSAVYLCASSLQGQGLSAGEQFFGPGTRLTVL.

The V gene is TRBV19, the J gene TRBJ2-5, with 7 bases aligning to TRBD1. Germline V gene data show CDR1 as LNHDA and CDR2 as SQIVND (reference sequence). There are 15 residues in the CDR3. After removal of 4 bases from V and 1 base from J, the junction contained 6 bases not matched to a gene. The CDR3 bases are TGTGCCAGTAGTACCCACCGACAGGGCCAAGAGACCCAGTACTTC. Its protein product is CASSTHRQGQETQYF.

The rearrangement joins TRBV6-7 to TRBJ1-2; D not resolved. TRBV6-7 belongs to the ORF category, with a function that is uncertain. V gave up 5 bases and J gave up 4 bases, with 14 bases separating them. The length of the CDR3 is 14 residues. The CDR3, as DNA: TGTGCCAGCAGTCCCCGACACGCTCCCTATGGCTACACCTTC. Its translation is CASSPRHAPYGYTF.

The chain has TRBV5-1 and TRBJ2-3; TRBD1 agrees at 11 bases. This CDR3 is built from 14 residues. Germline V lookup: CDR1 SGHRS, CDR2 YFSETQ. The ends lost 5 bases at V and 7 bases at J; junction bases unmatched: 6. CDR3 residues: CASRRTGGSYTQYF. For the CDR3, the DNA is TGCGCCAGCAGGCGGACAGGGGGCAGTTATACGCAGTATTTT.

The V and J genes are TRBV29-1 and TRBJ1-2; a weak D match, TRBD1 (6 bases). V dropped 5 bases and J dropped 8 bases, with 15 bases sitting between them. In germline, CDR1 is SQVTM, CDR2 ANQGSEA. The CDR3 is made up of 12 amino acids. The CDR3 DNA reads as TGCAGCGTTAAAACAGGGACGACCGGCTACACCTTC. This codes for CSVKTGTTGYTF.

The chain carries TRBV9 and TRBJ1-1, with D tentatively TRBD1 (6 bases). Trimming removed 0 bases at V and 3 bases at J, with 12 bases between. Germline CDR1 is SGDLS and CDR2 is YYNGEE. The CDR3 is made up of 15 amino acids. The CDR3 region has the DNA TGTGCCAGCAGCGTAGTGCAGGGGAGGGACACTGAAGCTTTCTTT. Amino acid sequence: CASSVVQGRDTEAFF. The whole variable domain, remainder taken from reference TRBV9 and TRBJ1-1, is DSGVTQTPKHLITATGQRVTLRCSPRSGDLSVYWYQQSLDQGLQFLIQYYNGEERAKGNILERFSAQQFPDLHSELNLSSLELGDSALYFCASSVVQGRDTEAFFGQGTRLTVV.

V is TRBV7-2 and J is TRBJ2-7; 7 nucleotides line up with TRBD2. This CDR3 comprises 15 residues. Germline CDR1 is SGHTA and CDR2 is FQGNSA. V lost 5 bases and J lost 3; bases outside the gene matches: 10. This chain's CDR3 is CASSAGLSNYYEQYF. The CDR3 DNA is TGTGCCAGCAGCGCGGGACTATCTAATTACTACGAGCAGTACTTC. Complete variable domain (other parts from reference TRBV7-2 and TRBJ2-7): GAGVSQSPSNKVTEKGKDVELRCDPISGHTALYWYRQSLGQGLEFLIYFQGNSAPDKSGLPSDRFSAERTGGSVSTLTIQRTQQEDSAVYLCASSAGLSNYYEQYFGPGTRLTVT.

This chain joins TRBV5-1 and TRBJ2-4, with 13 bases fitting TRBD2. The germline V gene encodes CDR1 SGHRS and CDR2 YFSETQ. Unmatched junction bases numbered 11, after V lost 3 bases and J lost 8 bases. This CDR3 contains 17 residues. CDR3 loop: CASSSGLAGDGVDIQYF. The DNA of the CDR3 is TGCGCCAGCAGCTCTGGACTAGCGGGGGACGGGGTGGACATTCAGTACTTC.

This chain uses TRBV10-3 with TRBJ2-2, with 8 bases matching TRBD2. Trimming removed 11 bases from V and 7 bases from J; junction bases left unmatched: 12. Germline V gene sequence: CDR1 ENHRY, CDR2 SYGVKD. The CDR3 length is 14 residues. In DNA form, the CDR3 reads TGTGCCTCCCGGGCGGGGGGCGAGGGCGGGGAGCTGTTTTTT. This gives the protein CASRAGGEGGELFF.

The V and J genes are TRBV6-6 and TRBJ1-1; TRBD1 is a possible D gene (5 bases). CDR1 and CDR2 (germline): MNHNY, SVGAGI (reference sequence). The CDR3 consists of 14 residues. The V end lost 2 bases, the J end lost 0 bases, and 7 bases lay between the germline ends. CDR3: CASSYLTVNTEAFF. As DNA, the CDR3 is TGTGCCAGCAGTTACCTGACAGTGAACACTGAAGCTTTCTTT.

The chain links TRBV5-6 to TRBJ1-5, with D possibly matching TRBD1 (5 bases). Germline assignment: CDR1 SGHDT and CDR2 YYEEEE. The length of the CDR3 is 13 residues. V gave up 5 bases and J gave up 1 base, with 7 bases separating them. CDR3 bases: TGTGCCAGCAGAGCAGGGAGCAATCAGCCCCAGCATTTT. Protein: CASRAGSNQPQHF.

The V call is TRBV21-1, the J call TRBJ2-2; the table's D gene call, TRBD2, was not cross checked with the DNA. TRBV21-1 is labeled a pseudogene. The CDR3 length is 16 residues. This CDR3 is CASSRGLAGNTGELFF. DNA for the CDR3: TGTGCCAGCAGCCGAGGACTAGCGGGGAACACCGGGGAGCTGTTTTTT.